These 24 T cell receptor beta chains were sequenced from one sample in a study of cytomegalovirus exposure and HLA in healthy donors. The PCR was carried out with 60 Vbeta primers and 13 Jbeta primers. The data were produced by immunoSEQ multiplex PCR, yet TCRdb's version contains in-frame clones alone and is incomplete. Found here are some 150,000 clones; the top ten clones hold about 0.79%. The sequenced sample was PBMCs. The receptor source for this set is a woman aged 18-29 years in good health and CMV-seropositive.

This chain connects TRBV2 to TRBJ1-2; 8 positions match TRBD1. Germline V gives CDR1 SNHLY, CDR2 FYNNEI. With 5 bases clipped from V and 7 bases from J, the junction kept 6 bases outside the gene matches. CDR3 length: 13 residues. The CDR3: CASSKDRVTGYTF. Here the CDR3 DNA reads TGTGCCAGCAGTAAGGACAGGGTGACTGGCTACACCTTC.

The chain couples TRBV6-1 to TRBJ2-7; TRBD1 matches at 9 bases. The CDR3 is made up of 15 amino acids. V was pared by 2 bases and J by 7 bases, with 9 bases of the junction left unmatched. From germline, CDR1 is MNHNS and CDR2 SASEGT. DNA for the CDR3: TGTGCCAGCAGTGAAACCGGGACAGGGAGAGTTGAGCAGTACTTC. As protein: CASSETGTGRVEQYF.

The V call is TRBV14, the J call TRBJ1-2; TRBD1 matches at 9 bases. Losses at the gene ends were 4 bases for V and 8 bases for J; bases not matched to a gene: 11. This CDR3 contains 15 residues. Germline lookup yields CDR1 SGHDN and CDR2 FVKESK. CDR3: CASSPQDRGPRGYTF. CDR3 coding DNA: TGTGCCAGCAGCCCCCAGGACAGGGGACCCCGCGGCTACACCTTC.

The chain uses TRBV6-4 and TRBJ1-5, with a weak D call TRBD1 (5 bases). V lost 6 bases, J lost 5 bases, and 11 bases lay in between. CDR1 MRHNA and CDR2 SNTAGT come from the germline V gene. The CDR3 has 13 residues. The CDR3 DNA sequence: TGTGCCAGCAGCCAGGACATTCATCAGCCCCAGCATTTT. Encoded protein: CASSQDIHQPQHF.

The V and J genes are TRBV5-6 and TRBJ1-1; the match to TRBD1 covers 7 bases. With 4 bases clipped from V and 0 bases from J, the junction kept 6 bases outside the gene matches. CDR1 is SGHDT, CDR2 YYEEEE, per germline. The CDR3 loop spans 15 amino acids. CDR3 sequence: CASSEGAAMNTEAFF. The CDR3 nucleotides are TGTGCCAGCAGCGAGGGGGCAGCCATGAACACTGAAGCTTTCTTT.

V and J are TRBV6-6 and TRBJ1-3; no reliable D call. The CDR3 runs to 13 residues. Trimming pared 0 bases from V and 4 bases from J, leaving 4 bases between. Germline-derived CDR1 and CDR2 are MNHNY and SVGAGI (reference sequence). CDR3 sequence (DNA): TGTGCCAGCAGTTACTCACAGGGAAACACCATATATTTT. Residues: CASSYSQGNTIYF.

The J gene is TRBJ1-5, the V gene TRBV7-7; no firm D call. CDR3 length equals 16 residues. Germline CDR1 reads SSHAT; CDR2 reads FNYEAQ (reference sequence). Trimming left V 5 bases short and J 4 bases short, with 18 bases between. The chain's CDR3 is CASSLHSTPGNQPQHF. The DNA of the CDR3 is TGTGCCAGCAGCCTTCACAGCACCCCGGGAAATCAGCCCCAGCATTTT.

The gene calls are TRBV4-3 and TRBJ1-5; D is undetermined. This CDR3 is built from 16 residues. Germline lookup yields CDR1 LGHNA and CDR2 YSLEER. Trimming stripped 0 bases from V and 3 bases from J, with 12 bases between. CDR3: CASSQELRVPNQPQHF. CDR3 nucleotides: TGCGCCAGCAGCCAAGAACTCCGGGTCCCCAATCAGCCCCAGCATTTT.

This chain joins TRBV11-2 and TRBJ1-5; D is undetermined. CDR3 length: 16 residues. V gave up 6 bases and J gave up 6 bases, with 21 bases separating them. CDR1 and CDR2 from the germline V gene are SGHAT and FQNNGV. This CDR3 reads CASSLYGSGRVQPQHF. The CDR3 nucleotides read TGTGCCAGCAGTTTGTATGGGTCGGGGAGGGTTCAGCCCCAGCATTTT.

The chain is built from TRBV7-6 and TRBJ2-1; tentatively, D is TRBD2 (5 bases). Trimming pared 5 bases from V and 8 bases from J, leaving 22 bases between. This CDR3 is built from 16 residues. Germline CDR1 and CDR2: SGHVS and FNYEAQ. CDR3 residues: CASSPRGALNGDEQFF. CDR3 sequence (DNA): TGTGCCAGCAGCCCGCGAGGAGCGTTGAACGGGGATGAGCAGTTCTTC.

The chain recombines TRBV6-6 with TRBJ2-7, with 9 bases that match TRBD1. Trimming at V came to 6 bases and at J to 0 bases, leaving 6 bases not matched to a gene. The CDR3 spans 15 residues. Germline V gene sequence: CDR1 MNHNY, CDR2 SVGAGI (reference sequence). CDR3 coding DNA: TGTGCCAGCAGCGCTACAGGGGGCGGCTCCTACGAGCAGTACTTC. This codes for CASSATGGGSYEQYF.

CDR3 sequence: CASSLLTAASSSGNTIYF. The CDR3 bases are TGCGCCAGCAGCCTCCTTACGGCGGCATCAAGCTCTGGAAACACCATATATTTT. The chain is built from TRBV4-3 and TRBJ1-3; D unresolved. This CDR3 has 18 amino acids. V was cut by 4 bases and J by 0 bases, with 19 bases left in between. CDR1 is LGHNA, CDR2 YSLEER, per germline.

The CDR3 region has the DNA TGCAGTGCCCAGGGGGGCTACGAGCAGTACTTC. The encoded protein is CSAQGGYEQYF. The chain combines TRBV20-1 with TRBJ2-7, with D tentatively TRBD1 (7 bases). Germline values: CDR1 DFQATT, CDR2 SNEGSKA (reference sequence). V lost 6 bases and J 3 bases, leaving 9 bases between the germline ends. CDR3 length: 11 residues.

The chain couples TRBV7-8 to TRBJ2-1, with D perhaps TRBD2 (5 bases). The germline CDR1 and CDR2 sequences are SGHVS and FQNEAQ. The V end was cut by 5 bases, the J end by 6 bases, with 8 bases between. The CDR3 is made up of 12 amino acids. The CDR3 bases are TGTGCCAGCAGCCCTACTAGCAATGAGCAGTTCTTC. Residues: CASSPTSNEQFF.

This chain links TRBV10-2 with TRBJ1-2, with unresolved D. Trimming removed 0 bases at V and 1 base at J, with 9 bases between. The germline CDR1 and CDR2 sequences are WSHSY and SAAADI. The CDR3 spans 15 residues. The CDR3 DNA reads TGCGCCAGCAGTGAGTCGGAGACCCTTAACTATGGCTACACCTTC. Encoded protein: CASSESETLNYGYTF.

The chain is built from TRBV7-9 and TRBJ1-2; TRBD1 is a possible D gene (6 bases). With 2 bases removed from V and 4 bases from J, the gap between germline ends came to 11 bases. Germline CDR1 and CDR2: SEHNR and FQNEAQ (reference sequence). This CDR3 contains 14 residues. CDR3 nucleotides: TGTGCCAGCAGCTTACAGGGGAGCGGCTATGGCTACACCTTC. Translation: CASSLQGSGYGYTF.

This CDR3 reads CAWGTQASMNTEAFF. The CDR3 coding sequence is TGTGCCTGGGGGACTCAAGCCTCCATGAACACTGAAGCTTTCTTT. The J gene is TRBJ1-1, the V gene TRBV30; weak D call: TRBD1 (5 bases). This CDR3 has 15 amino acids. In germline, CDR1 is GTSNPN, CDR2 SVGIG (reference sequence). The V end lost 5 bases, the J end lost 0 bases, and 16 bases lay between the germline ends.

The chain joins TRBV15 to TRBJ2-1, with TRBD1 identical over 7 bases. Germline CDR1 LNHNV, CDR2 YYDKDF (reference sequence). V shed 1 base and J 9 bases; nucleotides not matched to a gene: 6. This CDR3 has 14 amino acids. Here the CDR3 reads CATSRGQGIGEQFF. The CDR3 DNA follows: TGTGCCACCAGCAGAGGACAGGGAATAGGTGAGCAGTTCTTC.

The chain is built from TRBV7-9 and TRBJ2-7; the match to TRBD1 covers 7 bases. Germline V gives CDR1 SEHNR, CDR2 FQNEAQ (reference sequence). The V and J ends lost 2 bases and 1 base, in that order; junction bases with no gene match: 2. The CDR3 is 14 residues long. CDR3 in amino acids: CASSLLDRSYEQYF. CDR3 DNA sequence: TGTGCCAGCAGCTTACTGGACAGGTCCTACGAGCAGTACTTC.

This sequence joins TRBV4-1 and TRBJ2-7, with TRBD2 as a possible D gene (5 bases). Trimming left V 2 bases short and J 5 bases short, with 13 bases between. The CDR3 is made up of 14 amino acids. CDR1 and CDR2 (germline): MGHRA, YSYEKL. As DNA, the CDR3 is TGCGCCAGCAGCCAACTATTGAGGAGGAACGAGCAGTACTTC. Residues: CASSQLLRRNEQYF.

The genes are TRBV7-6 and TRBJ1-1; a possible D gene is TRBD1 (6 bases). CDR3 length equals 14 residues. Germline loops: CDR1 SGHVS, CDR2 FNYEAQ. Trimming stripped 1 base from V and 2 bases from J, with 8 bases between. This CDR3 is CASSLGRGNTEAFF. CDR3 nucleotide sequence: TGTGCCAGCAGCTTAGGCAGGGGAAACACTGAAGCTTTCTTT.

The genes are TRBV7-8 and TRBJ2-7; no reliable D call. This CDR3 comprises 14 residues. Trimming removed 2 bases at V and 4 bases at J, with 12 bases between. Germline V gene sequence: CDR1 SGHVS, CDR2 FQNEAQ. The CDR3 DNA reads as TGTGCCAGCAGCTTACGGGTGCTATCTTACGAGCAGTACTTC. This encodes CASSLRVLSYEQYF.

The rearrangement links TRBV6-1 to TRBJ1-1; no definite D call. The CDR3 has 13 residues. Germline CDR1 and CDR2: MNHNS and SASEGT. The germline V and J ends were trimmed by 11 bases and 0 bases, with 13 bases remaining between them. The CDR3 region is CALALDLNTEAFF. CDR3 nucleotide sequence: TGTGCCCTAGCACTGGATTTGAACACTGAAGCTTTCTTT.

The chain couples TRBV10-2 to TRBJ2-5, with D possibly TRBD2 on 5 matching bases. Germline CDR1 WSHSY, CDR2 SAAADI. This CDR3 comprises 14 residues. V lost 2 bases and J lost 6, with 13 bases in between. The CDR3 sequence is CASSEPDRGKTQYF. The CDR3 coding sequence is TGCGCCAGCAGTGAGCCCGACCGGGGAAAGACCCAGTACTTC.